These 8 T cell receptor beta chains came from one sample sequenced in a study of cytomegalovirus exposure and HLA in healthy donors. With 60 Vbeta and 13 Jbeta primers, the PCR was carried out. Using immunoSEQ multiplex PCR, the repertoire was profiled, and TCRdb retains in-frame clones only, with some absent. The sample lists 150,000 to 200,000 clones; around 81% were seen once. The sequencing sample was made of PBMCs. The receptor source for this set is a woman aged 30 to 39 in good health and CMV-seropositive.

This chain connects TRBV6-6 to TRBJ1-3; D is perhaps TRBD1 (5 bases). Germline V gene lookup returns CDR1 MNHNY and CDR2 SVGAGI (reference sequence). V gave up 3 bases and J gave up 3 bases, with 12 bases separating them. CDR3 length: 15 amino acids. DNA for the CDR3: TGTGCCAGCAGTTATAGCAGGGAGGGTGGAAACACCATATATTTT. Translation gives CASSYSREGGNTIYF.

This sequence joins TRBV28 and TRBJ1-2; perhaps TRBD1 as D (5 bases). This CDR3 region has 13 residues. CDR1 MDHEN and CDR2 SYDVKM come from the germline V gene. V lost 3 bases and J 8 bases, leaving 13 bases between the germline ends. CDR3 loop: CASSLGSGVGYTF. The CDR3 nucleotides read TGTGCCAGCAGTTTGGGTTCGGGGGTAGGCTACACCTTC.

This chain connects TRBV6-5 to TRBJ2-2; 7 bases fit TRBD1. With V trimmed by 5 bases and J by 3 bases, 3 bases remained unmatched. The germline V gene encodes CDR1 MNHEY and CDR2 SVGAGI. The CDR3 has 14 amino acids. CDR3 in DNA: TGTGCCAGCAGTAAGACAGGGTACACCGGGGAGCTGTTTTTT. It translates to CASSKTGYTGELFF.

A single count supports this clone. The chain joins TRBV25-1 to TRBJ2-1; the D is unclear. The CDR3 spans 11 residues. Germline V lookup: CDR1 MGHDK, CDR2 SYGVNS. Trimming stripped 3 bases from V and 10 bases from J, with 7 bases between. CDR3 residues: CASSDGREQFF. DNA of the CDR3: TGTGCCAGCAGTGATGGTCGGGAGCAGTTCTTC. The whole variable domain, filled in from reference TRBV25-1 and TRBJ2-1, reads EADIYQTPRYLVIGTGKKITLECSQTMGHDKMYWYQQDPGMELHLIHYSYGVNSTEKGDLSSESTVSRIRTEHFPLTLESARPSHTSQYLCASSDGREQFFGPGTRLTVL.

This clone was detected only a few times. The V call is TRBV4-3, the J call TRBJ1-5, with unresolved D. Germline values: CDR1 LGHNA, CDR2 YSLEER. V lost 0 bases and J lost 4, with 13 bases in between. This CDR3 spans 16 amino acids. Here the CDR3 reads CASSQDLNSFNQPQHF. The CDR3 nucleotides are TGCGCCAGCAGCCAAGATTTAAACAGCTTTAATCAGCCCCAGCATTTT.

This clone has only a few counts. Other DNA sequences from this sample encode an identical CDR3 as well. V is TRBV2 and J is TRBJ2-3; 9 positions match TRBD2. Losses at the gene ends were 5 bases for V and 2 bases for J; bases not matched to a gene: 5. This CDR3 is built from 15 residues. Germline CDR1 and CDR2: SNHLY and FYNNEI. The chain's CDR3 is CASSPTSGDTDTQYF. The CDR3, as DNA: TGTGCCAGCAGTCCGACTAGCGGAGACACAGATACGCAGTATTTT.

This chain uses TRBV7-8 with TRBJ2-5; D uncertain. The germline CDR1 and CDR2 sequences are SGHVS and FQNEAQ. V lost 1 base, J lost 4 bases, and 16 bases lay in between. The CDR3 contains 16 residues. The DNA for the CDR3 is TGTGCCAGCAGCTTAGTGGCAGGCTCGATTCGAGAGACCCAGTACTTC. It is translated as CASSLVAGSIRETQYF. Full variable domain (outside the CDR3, taken from reference TRBV7-8 and TRBJ2-5): GAGVSQSPRYKVAKRGQDVALRCDPISGHVSLFWYQQALGQGPEFLTYFQNEAQLDKSGLPSDRFFAERPEGSVSTLKIQRTQQEDSAVYLCASSLVAGSIRETQYFGPGTRLLVL.

The chain uses TRBV5-1 and TRBJ2-7, with 9 bases aligning to TRBD1. The junction had 7 bases not matched to a gene; V was cut back by 2 bases and J by 1 base. Germline assignment: CDR1 SGHRS and CDR2 YFSETQ. CDR3 size: 16 residues. The CDR3 reads CASSFISGQGSYEQYF. CDR3 bases: TGCGCCAGCAGCTTCATTTCAGGACAGGGGTCCTACGAGCAGTACTTC.